Listed here are 21 T cell receptor beta chains from one sample, sequenced in a study of early T cells in non-severe SARS-CoV-2 infection. Using its own MiXCR run on the 5' RACE reads, TCRdb lists one record per CDR3 protein. The table records tens of thousands of distinct CDR3 sequences, 11% of them present only once. Source: whole blood, taken at baseline. Receptors originate from an adult who was a healthcare worker with PCR-confirmed SARS-CoV-2 infection or an uninfected control (not recorded which).

This clonotype has just a few counts. CDR3 region: CASSLDGGSNTEAFF. CDR3 DNA sequence: TGCGCCAGCAGCTTGGACGGCGGGTCGAACACTGAAGCTTTCTTT. V gene TRBV5-1 combines with J gene TRBJ1-1; D is uncertain. The V gene lost 0 bases and the J gene lost 1 base, with 10 bases spanning the gap. This CDR3 is built from 15 residues. Germline V CDR1 and CDR2: SGHRS, YFSETQ.

This clonotype has a count of ten or more. V gene TRBV5-6 combines with J gene TRBJ1-1, with D unclear. Germline CDR1 reads SGHDT; CDR2 reads YYEEEE. Trimming removed 5 bases from V and 1 base from J, with 9 bases in between. The CDR3 sequence is 13 residues long. This chain's CDR3 is CASRAGRNTEAFF. DNA of the CDR3: TGTGCCAGCAGGGCCGGGAGGAACACTGAAGCTTTCTTT.

The chain joins TRBV28 to TRBJ2-1; 7 bases fit TRBD2. Germline assignment: CDR1 MDHEN and CDR2 SYDVKM. CDR3 length: 15 amino acids. Trimming at V came to 5 bases and at J to 7 bases, leaving 11 bases not matched to a gene. CDR3 DNA sequence: TGTGCCAGCAGTGCCGTTAGGGACTATAATAATGAGCAGTTCTTC. Residues: CASSAVRDYNNEQFF. Full variable domain (outside the CDR3, taken from reference TRBV28 and TRBJ2-1): DVKVTQSSRYLVKRTGEKVFLECVQDMDHENMFWYRQDPGLGLRLIYFSYDVKMKEKGDIPEGYSVSREKKERFSLILESASTNQTSMYLCASSAVRDYNNEQFFGPGTRLTVL.

This clonotype was seen at least ten times. This chain joins TRBV5-8 and TRBJ2-1, with 10 bases that match TRBD2. With 4 bases clipped from V and 8 bases from J, the junction kept 9 bases outside the gene matches. This CDR3 contains 15 residues. Germline V gives CDR1 SGHTS, CDR2 YDEGEE. CDR3 nucleotides: TGTGCCAGCAGCCCTAGACTAGCGGGTATCTATGAGCAGTTCTTC. It encodes CASSPRLAGIYEQFF. Using reference TRBV5-8 and TRBJ2-1 for the parts outside the CDR3, the full variable domain is EAGVTQSPTHLIKTRGQQATLRCSPISGHTSVYWYQQALGLGLQFLLWYDEGEERNRGNFPPRFSGRQFPNYSSELNVNALELEDSALYLCASSPRLAGIYEQFFGPGTRLTVL.

This clonotype was seen just once. The chain recombines TRBV19 with TRBJ2-1, with 8 bases that match TRBD2. CDR1 and CDR2 (germline): LNHDA, SQIVND (reference sequence). J was trimmed by 8 bases and V by 3 bases; bases with no gene match: 6. This CDR3 comprises 14 residues. CDR3 protein: CASSIQAGAYEQFF. CDR3 bases: TGTGCCAGTAGTATCCAAGCGGGGGCTTATGAGCAGTTCTTC.

The table lists this clonotype with a few counts. The chain links TRBV11-2 to TRBJ1-1; no definite D call. Germline V gene data show CDR1 as SGHAT and CDR2 as FQNNGV. The CDR3 length is 13 residues. V was clipped by 0 bases and J by 11 bases, with 13 bases between them. The CDR3 DNA sequence: TGTGCCAGCAGCTTAGATGGGGTGCACTACGCTTTCTTT. As protein: CASSLDGVHYAFF.

This clonotype has a handful of counts. This chain connects TRBV6-1 to TRBJ2-7; D is undetermined. V was pared by 6 bases and J by 5 bases, with 11 bases between. CDR1 and CDR2 from the germline V gene are MNHNS and SASEGT. The CDR3 has 12 amino acids. CDR3 residues: CASSGPGDEQYF. The CDR3 DNA reads as TGTGCCAGCAGCGGCCCCGGAGACGAGCAGTACTTC.

This clonotype occurred a few times. The chain is built from TRBV5-1 and TRBJ2-3; D gene ambiguous. The CDR3 contains 15 residues. V gave up 0 bases and J gave up 2 bases, with 10 bases separating them. Germline CDR1 reads SGHRS; CDR2 reads YFSETQ. Here the CDR3 DNA reads TGCGCCAGCAGCTTGGTTGGTATCCCCACAGATACGCAGTATTTT. Amino acids: CASSLVGIPTDTQYF.

The chain uses TRBV28 and TRBJ2-2, with a tentative D call TRBD1 (8 bases). The length of the CDR3 is 14 residues. Trimming shortened V by 6 bases and J by 4 bases, and 12 bases separated the two germline ends. Per germline, CDR1 MDHEN and CDR2 SYDVKM. In DNA form, the CDR3 reads TGTGCCAGCAGGTACAGGGGGGGCACCGGGGAGCTGTTTTTT. Translation: CASRYRGGTGELFF.

CDR3 in DNA: TGTGCCAGCAGCCAAATTAGCGGGGGGCCTAAAACAGATACGCAGTATTTT. This codes for CASSQISGGPKTDTQYF. The rearrangement uses TRBV14 and TRBJ2-3; TRBD2 matches at 10 bases. The length of the CDR3 is 17 residues. Germline V CDR1 and CDR2: SGHDN, FVKESK. J gave up 3 bases and V 2 bases, and 8 bases lay outside the gene matches. Combining the CDR3 with reference TRBV14 and TRBJ2-3 gives the whole variable domain EAGVTQFPSHSVIEKGQTVTLRCDPISGHDNLYWYRRVMGKEIKFLLHFVKESKQDESGMPNNRFLAERTGGTYSTLKVQPAELEDSGVYFCASSQISGGPKTDTQYFGPGTRLTVL.

There are a few counts of this clonotype. The gene calls are TRBV5-4 and TRBJ1-1, with a weak D call TRBD1 (5 bases). This CDR3 spans 15 amino acids. Germline V gene data show CDR1 as SGHNT and CDR2 as YYREEE (reference sequence). V was pared by 0 bases and J by 0 bases, with 9 bases between. The CDR3 coding sequence is TGTGCCAGCAGCTTGGTTGGGGGAATGAACACTGAAGCTTTCTTT. Translation: CASSLVGGMNTEAFF.

This clonotype was observed many times. The CDR3 DNA is TGTGCCAGCAGCGTTAGCGGGGGCGGAGAGACCCAGTACTTC. Translated: CASSVSGGGETQYF. The chain joins TRBV14 to TRBJ2-5, with 9 bases matching TRBD2. The junction had 5 bases not matched to a gene; V was cut back by 5 bases and J by 4 bases. Germline V gene sequence: CDR1 SGHDN, CDR2 FVKESK. This CDR3 contains 14 residues.

The V gene is TRBV29-1, the J gene TRBJ2-5, with TRBD2 matching over 11 bases. This CDR3 has 13 residues. CDR1 is SQVTM and CDR2 is ANQGSEA in the germline V gene. J gave up 4 bases and V 3 bases, and 1 base lay outside the gene matches. The CDR3 nucleotides are TGCAGCGTTGACGGGACTAGCGGAGAGACCCAGTACTTC. This translates into CSVDGTSGETQYF.

This clonotype was detected a few times. This sequence joins TRBV12-3 or TRBV12-4 and TRBJ1-2, with 8 bases fitting TRBD1. This CDR3 has 14 amino acids. V shed 7 bases, J shed 2 bases, and the junction held 6 bases outside the gene matches. For the CDR3, the DNA is TGTGCCAGCACCCTGACAGGGGCCAACTATGGCTACACCTTC. Amino acid sequence: CASTLTGANYGYTF.

This clonotype was detected many times. V and J are TRBV5-1 and TRBJ2-7; TRBD2 agrees at 7 bases. After removal of 5 bases from V and 2 bases from J, the junction contained 10 bases not matched to a gene. From germline, CDR1 is SGHRS and CDR2 YFSETQ. The CDR3 sequence is 15 residues long. CDR3 residues: CASRATSGATYEQYF. CDR3 sequence (DNA): TGCGCCAGCAGGGCTACGAGCGGGGCCACCTACGAGCAGTACTTC.

The rearrangement links TRBV5-4 to TRBJ2-1; TRBD2 might be the D (6 bases). This CDR3 contains 14 residues. The ends were cut back, 3 bases at V and 8 bases at J, with 15 bases in the middle. Germline V gene data show CDR1 as SGHNT and CDR2 as YYREEE (reference sequence). CDR3 nucleotides: TGTGCCAGCAGCTCTAGGGCCGGAGGGGATGAGCAGTTCTTC. Translation: CASSSRAGGDEQFF.

This clonotype was observed at least ten times. The genes are TRBV12-3 or TRBV12-4 and TRBJ2-1, with a weak D call TRBD1 (6 bases). Trimming cost V 5 bases and J 2 bases, with 16 bases left between them. This CDR3 spans 16 amino acids. The CDR3 here is CASSPFRQVPYNEQFF. The DNA of the CDR3 is TGTGCCAGCAGTCCGTTTCGACAGGTACCCTACAATGAGCAGTTCTTC.

The rearrangement links TRBV7-2 to TRBJ1-5, with D perhaps matching TRBD1 (5 bases). CDR3 length: 15 residues. Trimming shortened V by 3 bases and J by 3 bases, and 12 bases separated the two germline ends. CDR1 is SGHTA and CDR2 is FQGNSA in the germline V gene. This CDR3 reads CASSLSGAFNQPQHF. In nucleotides, the CDR3 is TGTGCCAGCAGCTTGAGTGGGGCCTTCAATCAGCCCCAGCATTTT.

This clonotype was observed a handful of times. The rearrangement uses TRBV5-1 and TRBJ2-3, with TRBD2 identical over 9 bases. Germline V gene sequence: CDR1 SGHRS, CDR2 YFSETQ. Germline trimming cut 3 bases from V and 4 bases from J; bases unmatched to any gene: 9. The CDR3 runs 16 residues. CDR3 residues: CASSSLLSGGSDTQYF. For the CDR3, the DNA is TGCGCCAGCAGCTCCCTCCTTAGCGGGGGTTCAGATACGCAGTATTTT.

A note on this clonotype: The junction shows a germline mismatch at one end, possibly a read error. The CDR3 DNA sequence: TGTGTCAGCAGCGCGTACTCACTTGGTTCACCCCTCCACTTT. Protein: CVSSAYSLGSPLHF. The rearrangement uses TRBV7-2 and TRBJ1-6, with D hard to call. This CDR3 region has 14 residues. Germline CDR1 is SGHTA and CDR2 is FQGNSA.

The chain recombines TRBV29-1 with TRBJ1-3; D gene uncertain. CDR3 length equals 11 residues. CDR1 and CDR2 (germline): SQVTM, ANQGSEA. CDR3 in DNA: TGCGGCGGGTACTTCGGAAACACCATATATTTT. Translation gives CGGYFGNTIYF.